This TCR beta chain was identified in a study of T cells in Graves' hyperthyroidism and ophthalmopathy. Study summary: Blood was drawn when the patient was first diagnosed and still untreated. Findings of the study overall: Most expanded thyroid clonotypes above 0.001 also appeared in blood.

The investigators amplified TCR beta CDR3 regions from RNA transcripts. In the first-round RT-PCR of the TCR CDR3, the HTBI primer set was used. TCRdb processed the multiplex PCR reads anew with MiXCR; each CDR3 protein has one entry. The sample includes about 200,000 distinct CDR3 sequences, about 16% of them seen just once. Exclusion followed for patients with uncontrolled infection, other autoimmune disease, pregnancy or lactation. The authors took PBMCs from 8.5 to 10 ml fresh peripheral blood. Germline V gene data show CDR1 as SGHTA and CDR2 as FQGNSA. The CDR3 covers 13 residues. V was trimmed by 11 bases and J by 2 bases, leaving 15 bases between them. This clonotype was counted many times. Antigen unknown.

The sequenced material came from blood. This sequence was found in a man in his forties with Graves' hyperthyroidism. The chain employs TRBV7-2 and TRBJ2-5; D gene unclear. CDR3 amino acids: CASSVGDQETQYF. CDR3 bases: TGTGCCTCATCCGTTGGGGATCAAGAGACCCAGTACTTC.